This T cell receptor (beta chain) was recorded in a study of vaccination and CD4 T cells after COVID-19. Treatment defined: approximately nine-day PBMC culture with coronavirus spike peptide pools or control peptides (ViraFEST assay). Points on this clonotype: The antigen remains unidentified. An end of the junction does not agree with germline; a read error may underlie this.

This CDR3 is 14 amino acids long. Cultured CD4+ T-cell DNA underwent Oncomine TCR Beta short-read sequencing. TCRdb recomputed calls from the PCR reads with MiXCR, one row per CDR3 protein. In the table there are 15,000 to 20,000 distinct CDR3 sequences, over 25% of which are singletons. The sample consisted of cultured CD4+ T cells from blood. The V and J genes are TRBV12-3 or TRBV12-4 and TRBJ1-2; the match to TRBD1 covers 9 bases. This receptor was taken from a human donor with COVID-19. In DNA, the CDR3 is TGTGCCGGCAGACCCGGGACAGGGTGGGGTGGCTACACCTTC. Amino acid sequence: CAGRPGTGWGGYTF.